Given below is one TCR beta chain in context. This clonotype was detected only a few times. There is no known antigen for this receptor. Base qualities are not recorded, but no much larger clone differs from it by a single base. The sample belongs to a study of blood T cells in healthy people across ages (dated by TCRdb to 2015 to 2017). Describing the broader study: In model experiments, template switching captured about one uniquely barcoded TCR beta cDNA molecule for every two T cells. To track age-related changes in TCR beta repertoire diversity, the study relied on deep sequencing normalized with unique cDNA molecular identifiers. The study analyzed two additional independent replicas of 1 million unique cDNA reads from the same blood draw for two donors, one aged 18 to 30 and one aged 80 or older. Four age groups were formed from the donors: young (average roughly 15 years), middle-aged (roughly 38), aged (roughly 59) and long-lived (more than 75). To avoid experimental bias, donors of different ages were randomly spread across the sequencing lanes.

Results the study describes overall, beyond this receptor: Compared with the aged group, the long-lived group had more naive CD4+ T cells, fewer expanded clones and increased TCR diversity, a pattern suggesting age selection. Donor CMV infection status was unknown, potentially confounding age-related changes in expanded clonotypes. Estimates of total diversity from one million sequenced T cells were regarded as lower bounds and underestimates. Conclusive comparison of naive and antigen-experienced compartments was prevented by the profiling of bulk unsorted PBMCs. A strong correlation was found between observed TCR beta diversity and the percentage of naive T cells measured by flow cytometry. As age increased, observed TCR beta diversity per million T cells dropped in a roughly linear way, and a significant reduction was already evident by age about 40.

Donors were around 37 systemically healthy Caucasian individuals from Russia aged about 6 to 100 years. Around 9.8 milliliters of peripheral blood were collected from each donor into EDTA-treated Vacutainer tubes. Ficoll-Paque density-gradient centrifugation was used to isolate PBMCs, with at least 6.5 million per sample. Total RNA was extracted from PBMCs with Trizol reagent, with at least 5 micrograms obtained per sample. The percentages of naive CD45RAhigh/CD27high T cells were determined by flow cytometry on a PBMC aliquot from every donor. Unmatched junction bases come to 11, with V trimmed by 7 bases and J by 9 bases. The CDR3 sequence holds 14 residues, the cysteine and phenylalanine included. The DNA shown is the 42-base CDR3, in frame from base 1. CDR1 is given as MNHEY and CDR2 as SVGEGT, both from the germline V gene. Libraries were constructed by 5' RACE. Data came from an Illumina HiSeq 2500. A second PCR of roughly 7 to 12 cycles was run with a J-beta primer mix and a sample-barcoded 5' primer. Each TCR beta cDNA molecule received a unique molecular identifier from a template-switch 5' adaptor carrying 12 random nucleotides. Each sample yielded at least 2.5 million CDR3-containing paired-end reads. First-strand cDNA was synthesized from all RNA with the Mint cDNA synthesis kit, primed by a TRBC-specific oligonucleotide. Following uracil-DNA glycosylase treatment, all cDNA underwent a first 18-cycle PCR with the universal primers M1SS and BC2_uni_R. The original pipeline was this. For normalization, 1 million high-quality reads were randomly selected from each sample, with every read carrying a distinct molecular identifier. Reads sharing molecular identifiers were discarded rather than binned into consensus sequences. MiTCR, set to a Q25 quality threshold and the strictest error-elimination algorithm, was used for CDR3 identification, clonotype clustering and error correction. Lower-bound total TCR beta diversity was estimated with a nonparametric unseen species model using Euler transformation. TCRdb took the public reads, trimmed them with fastp at Q25, ran MiXCR for clone calling and kept in-frame beta chains. All rows with the same CDR3 protein become a single entry with the most common DNA and genes. The V and J calls were determined by TCRdb, not by the authors. Present in this sample are about 1.7 million distinct CDR3 sequences, roughly 28% of which were seen just once. The top ten constitute 7.7% of the sample.

The TCR comes from a woman aged 25-40 years in good health. Material for sequencing was blood. The chain couples TRBV6-2 or TRBV6-3 to TRBJ2-1; 8 bases in the middle match TRBD2. The CDR3 sequence is CASTESGSSSEQFF. DNA sequence: TGTGCCAGCACCGAAAGCGGGAGCTCGTCTGAGCAGTTCTTC.